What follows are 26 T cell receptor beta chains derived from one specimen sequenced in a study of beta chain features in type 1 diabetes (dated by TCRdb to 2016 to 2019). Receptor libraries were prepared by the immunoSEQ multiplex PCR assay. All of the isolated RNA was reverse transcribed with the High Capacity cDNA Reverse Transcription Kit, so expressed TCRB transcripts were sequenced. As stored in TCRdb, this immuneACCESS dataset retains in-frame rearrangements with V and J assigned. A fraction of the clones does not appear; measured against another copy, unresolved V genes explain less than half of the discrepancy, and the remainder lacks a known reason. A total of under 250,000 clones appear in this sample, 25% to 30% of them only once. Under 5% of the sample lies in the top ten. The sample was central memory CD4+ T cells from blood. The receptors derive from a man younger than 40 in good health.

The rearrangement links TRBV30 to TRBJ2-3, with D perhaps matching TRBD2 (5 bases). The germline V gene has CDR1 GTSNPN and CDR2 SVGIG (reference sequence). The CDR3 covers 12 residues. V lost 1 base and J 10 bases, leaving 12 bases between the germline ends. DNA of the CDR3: TGTGCCTGGAGTGGTGGAGGCATGGCGCAGTATTTT. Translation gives CAWSGGGMAQYF.

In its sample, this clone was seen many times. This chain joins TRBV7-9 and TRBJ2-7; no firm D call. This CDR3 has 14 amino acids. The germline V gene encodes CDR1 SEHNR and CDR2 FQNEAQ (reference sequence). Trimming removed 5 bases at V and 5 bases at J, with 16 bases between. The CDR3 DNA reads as TGTGCCAGCAGCCCTGGCGGCGCTTCGGACGAGCAGTACTTC. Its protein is CASSPGGASDEQYF.

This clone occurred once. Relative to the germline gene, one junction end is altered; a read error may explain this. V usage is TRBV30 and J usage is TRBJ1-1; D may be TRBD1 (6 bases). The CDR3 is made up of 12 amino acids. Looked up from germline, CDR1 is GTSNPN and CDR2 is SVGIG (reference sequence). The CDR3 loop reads CAWDRLGTEVFF. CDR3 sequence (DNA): TGTGCCTGGGACAGGCTGGGAACTGAAGTTTTCTTT.

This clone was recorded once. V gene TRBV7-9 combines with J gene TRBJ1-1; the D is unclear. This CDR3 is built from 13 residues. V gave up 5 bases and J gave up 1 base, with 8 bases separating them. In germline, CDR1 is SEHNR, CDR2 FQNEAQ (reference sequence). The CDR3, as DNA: TGTGCCAGCAGCGCATGGGAGAACACTGAAGCTTTCTTT. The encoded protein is CASSAWENTEAFF.

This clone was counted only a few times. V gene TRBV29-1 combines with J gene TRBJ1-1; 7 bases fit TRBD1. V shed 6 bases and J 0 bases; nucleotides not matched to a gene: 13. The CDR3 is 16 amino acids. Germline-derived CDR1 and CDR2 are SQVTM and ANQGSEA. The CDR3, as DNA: TGCAGCGTCGCGGGGGTCGGGACAGCTTTGAACACTGAAGCTTTCTTT. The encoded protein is CSVAGVGTALNTEAFF.

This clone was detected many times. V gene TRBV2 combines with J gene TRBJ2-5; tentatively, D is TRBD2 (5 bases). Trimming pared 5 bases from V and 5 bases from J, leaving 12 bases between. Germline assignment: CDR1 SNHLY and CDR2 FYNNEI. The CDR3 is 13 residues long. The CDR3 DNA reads TGTGCCAGCAGTAGGGCCCGCGGGGAGACCCAGTACTTC. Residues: CASSRARGETQYF. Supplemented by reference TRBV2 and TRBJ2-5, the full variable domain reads EPEVTQTPSHQVTQMGQEVILRCVPISNHLYFYWYRQILGQKVEFLVSFYNNEISEKSEIFDDQFSVERPDGSNFTLKIRSTKLEDSAMYFCASSRARGETQYFGPGTRLLVL.

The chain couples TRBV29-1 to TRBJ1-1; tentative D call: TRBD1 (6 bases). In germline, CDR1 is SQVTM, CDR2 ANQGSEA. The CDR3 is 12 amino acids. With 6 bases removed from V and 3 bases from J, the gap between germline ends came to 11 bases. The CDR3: CSVADSYTEAFF. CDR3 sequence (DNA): TGCAGCGTCGCGGACAGCTACACTGAAGCTTTCTTT.

CDR3 protein: CASSLSGATDTQYF. CDR3 nucleotides: TGTGCCAGCAGCCTTAGCGGGGCCACAGATACGCAGTATTTT. The chain has TRBV7-8 and TRBJ2-3; 8 bases line up with TRBD2. From germline, CDR1 is SGHVS and CDR2 FQNEAQ. The CDR3 is 14 amino acids. V lost 5 bases, J lost 2 bases, and 3 bases stayed unmatched.

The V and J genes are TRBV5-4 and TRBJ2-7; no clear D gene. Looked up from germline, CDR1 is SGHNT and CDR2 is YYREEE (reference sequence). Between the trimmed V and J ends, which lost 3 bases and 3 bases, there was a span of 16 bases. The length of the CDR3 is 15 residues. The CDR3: CASSSPTDTDYEQYF. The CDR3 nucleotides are TGTGCCAGCAGCTCGCCTACCGACACGGACTACGAGCAGTACTTC.

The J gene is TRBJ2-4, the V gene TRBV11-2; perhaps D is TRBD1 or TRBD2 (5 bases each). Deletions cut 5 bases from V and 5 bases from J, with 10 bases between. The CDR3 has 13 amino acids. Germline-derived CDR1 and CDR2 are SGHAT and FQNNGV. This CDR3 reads CASSLPGQNIQYF. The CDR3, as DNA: TGTGCCAGCAGCCTCCCGGGGCAAAACATTCAGTACTTC.

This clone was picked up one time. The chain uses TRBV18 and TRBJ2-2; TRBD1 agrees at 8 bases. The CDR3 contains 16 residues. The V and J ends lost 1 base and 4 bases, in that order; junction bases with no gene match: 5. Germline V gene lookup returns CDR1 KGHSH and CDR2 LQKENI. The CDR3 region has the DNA TGTGCCAGCTCACCACGGCAGGGGGCGCCCACCGGGGAGCTGTTTTTT. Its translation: CASSPRQGAPTGELFF. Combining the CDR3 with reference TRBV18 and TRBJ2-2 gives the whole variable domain NAGVMQNPRHLVRRRGQEARLRCSPMKGHSHVYWYRQLPEEGLKFMVYLQKENIIDESGMPKERFSAEFPKEGPSILRIQQVVRGDSAAYFCASSPRQGAPTGELFFGEGSRLTVL.

The CDR3 DNA is TGTGCCACCAGTAATTTTCCGAGCACAGATACGCAGTATTTT. Its protein product is CATSNFPSTDTQYF. The chain has TRBV15 and TRBJ2-3; no clear D gene. The CDR3 spans 14 residues. V gave up 6 bases and J gave up 0 bases, with 10 bases separating them. Germline-derived CDR1 and CDR2 are LNHNV and YYDKDF (reference sequence).

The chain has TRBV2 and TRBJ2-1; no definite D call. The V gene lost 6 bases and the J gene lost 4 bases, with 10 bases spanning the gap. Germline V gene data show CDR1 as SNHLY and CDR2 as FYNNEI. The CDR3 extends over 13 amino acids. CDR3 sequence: CASSLGRYNEQFF. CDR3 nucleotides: TGTGCCAGCAGCCTCGGACGGTACAATGAGCAGTTCTTC.

CDR3 bases: TGCAGCGCCGCGGGCAGGGTGCAAGAGACCCAGTACTTC. It translates to CSAAGRVQETQYF. The genes are TRBV29-1 and TRBJ2-5; tentatively, D is TRBD1 or TRBD2 (5 bases each). Looked up from germline, CDR1 is SQVTM and CDR2 is ANQGSEA. There are 13 residues in the CDR3. The ends were cut back, 7 bases at V and 2 bases at J, with 14 bases in the middle.

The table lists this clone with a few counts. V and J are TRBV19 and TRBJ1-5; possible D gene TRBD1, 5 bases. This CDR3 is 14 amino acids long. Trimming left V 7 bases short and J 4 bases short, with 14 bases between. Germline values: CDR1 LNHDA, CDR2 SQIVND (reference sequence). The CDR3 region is CASKEGNGNQPQHF. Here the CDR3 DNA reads TGTGCCAGTAAGGAGGGGAATGGGAATCAGCCCCAGCATTTT. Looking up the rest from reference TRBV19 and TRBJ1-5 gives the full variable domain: DGGITQSPKYLFRKEGQNVTLSCEQNLNHDAMYWYRQDPGQGLRLIYYSQIVNDFQKGDIAEGYSVSREKKESFPLTVTSAQKNPTAFYLCASKEGNGNQPQHFGDGTRLSIL.

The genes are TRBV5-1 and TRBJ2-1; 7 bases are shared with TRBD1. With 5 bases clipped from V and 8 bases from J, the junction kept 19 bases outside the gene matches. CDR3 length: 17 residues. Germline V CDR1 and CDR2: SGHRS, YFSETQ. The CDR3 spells CASSDPGTRGTIDEQFF. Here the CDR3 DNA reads TGCGCCAGCAGTGACCCCGGGACCAGGGGGACGATCGATGAGCAGTTCTTC.

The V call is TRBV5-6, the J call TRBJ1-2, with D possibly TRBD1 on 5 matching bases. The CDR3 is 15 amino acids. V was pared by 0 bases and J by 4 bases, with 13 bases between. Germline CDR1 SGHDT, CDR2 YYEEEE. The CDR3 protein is CASSLGPQGSYGYTF. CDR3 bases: TGTGCCAGCAGCTTGGGTCCCCAGGGTTCCTATGGCTACACCTTC. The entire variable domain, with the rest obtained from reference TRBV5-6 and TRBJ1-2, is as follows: DAGVTQSPTHLIKTRGQQVTLRCSPKSGHDTVSWYQQALGQGPQFIFQYYEEEERQRGNFPDRFSGHQFPNYSSELNVNALLLGDSALYLCASSLGPQGSYGYTFGSGTRLTVV.

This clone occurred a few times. CDR3 sequence: CSVRTGLGTGELFF. In DNA form, the CDR3 reads TGCAGCGTTCGGACAGGGCTTGGGACCGGGGAGCTGTTTTTT. The chain links TRBV29-1 to TRBJ2-2; 8 bases fit TRBD1. This CDR3 comprises 14 residues. In germline, CDR1 is SQVTM, CDR2 ANQGSEA. V was pared by 5 bases and J by 5 bases, with 7 bases of the junction left unmatched.

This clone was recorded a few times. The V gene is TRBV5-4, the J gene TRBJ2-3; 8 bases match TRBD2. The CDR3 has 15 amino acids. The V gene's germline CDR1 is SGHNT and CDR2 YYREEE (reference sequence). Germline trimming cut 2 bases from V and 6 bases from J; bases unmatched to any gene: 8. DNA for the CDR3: TGTGCCAGCAGCTTCAGGCGGGAGGTTCAGGATACGCAGTATTTT. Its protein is CASSFRREVQDTQYF.

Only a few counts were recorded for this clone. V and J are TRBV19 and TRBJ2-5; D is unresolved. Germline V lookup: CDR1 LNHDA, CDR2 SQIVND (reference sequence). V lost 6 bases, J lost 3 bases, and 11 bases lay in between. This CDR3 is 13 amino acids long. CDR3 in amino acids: CASSVGREETQYF. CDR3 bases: TGTGCCAGTAGCGTCGGCCGGGAAGAGACCCAGTACTTC.

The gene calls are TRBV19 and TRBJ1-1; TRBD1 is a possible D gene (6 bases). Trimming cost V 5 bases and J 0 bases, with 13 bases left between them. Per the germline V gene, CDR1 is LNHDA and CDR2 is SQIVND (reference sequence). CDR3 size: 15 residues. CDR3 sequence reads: CASSSRQEVNTEAFF. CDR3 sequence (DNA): TGTGCCAGTAGTTCACGACAGGAGGTGAACACTGAAGCTTTCTTT.

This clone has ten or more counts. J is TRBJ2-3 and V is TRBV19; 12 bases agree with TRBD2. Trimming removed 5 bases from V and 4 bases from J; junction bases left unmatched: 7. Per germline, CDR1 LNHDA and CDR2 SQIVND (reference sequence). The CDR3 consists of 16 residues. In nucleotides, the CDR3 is TGTGCCAGTAGTTCTCGGACTAGCGGGGATGCAGATACGCAGTATTTT. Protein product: CASSSRTSGDADTQYF.

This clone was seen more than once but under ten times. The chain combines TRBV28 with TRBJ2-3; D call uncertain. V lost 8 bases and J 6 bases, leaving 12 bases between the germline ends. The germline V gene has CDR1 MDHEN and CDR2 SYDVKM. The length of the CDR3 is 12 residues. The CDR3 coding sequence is TGTGCCAGCGCTCGGCCCGCGGATACGCAGTATTTT. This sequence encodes CASARPADTQYF.

Here the CDR3 DNA reads TGTGCCAGCAGCTTGTTAGGGGCGAAAGAGACCCAGTACTTC. Its translation is CASSLLGAKETQYF. The genes are TRBV7-6 and TRBJ2-5, with TRBD1 as a possible D gene (5 bases). Looked up from germline, CDR1 is SGHVS and CDR2 is FNYEAQ. Trimming left V 3 bases short and J 3 bases short, with 11 bases between. The CDR3 spans 14 residues.

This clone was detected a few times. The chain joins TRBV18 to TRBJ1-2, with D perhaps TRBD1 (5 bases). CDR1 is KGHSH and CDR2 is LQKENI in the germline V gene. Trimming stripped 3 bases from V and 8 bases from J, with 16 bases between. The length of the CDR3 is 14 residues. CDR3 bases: TGTGCCAGCTCACCCCCCATGGCGGGGCAAGGCTACACCTTC. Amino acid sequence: CASSPPMAGQGYTF.

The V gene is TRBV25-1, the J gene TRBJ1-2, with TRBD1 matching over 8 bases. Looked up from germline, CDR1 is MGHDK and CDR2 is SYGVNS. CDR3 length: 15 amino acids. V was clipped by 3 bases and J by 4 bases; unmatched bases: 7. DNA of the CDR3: TGTGCCAGCAGTGAGACAGGGGTAAATCGCTATGGCTACACCTTC. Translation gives CASSETGVNRYGYTF.